The rows below give T cell receptor beta chains drawn from one sample of a study of CD8+ T cells in alopecia areata. Data came from immunoSEQ multiplex PCR; TCRdb stores just in-frame clones and leaves some out. This sample has some 160,000 clones, with approximately 60% found just once. What was sequenced was CD8+ T cells sorted from blood. All receptors derive from a human donor in good health. The CDR3 runs from the conserved cysteine through the conserved F or W. The D gene is left open where the match is weak. Some rows mark clone size as missing; the rest say once, few, many or name a class of expanded clone.

clone size,D gene,J gene,V gene,CDR3 DNA,CDR3 protein
few,.,TRBJ2-1,TRBV30,TGTGCCTGGAGTGTACTTACTGCGGGCCCCTACAATGAGCAGTTCTTC,CAWSVLTAGPYNEQFF
.,.,TRBJ2-1,TRBV29-1,TGCAGCGTTGTCGGGGAGAGCTATGAGCAGTTCTTC,CSVVGESYEQFF
few,.,TRBJ1-1,TRBV10-3,TGTGCCATCAGTGAGTCAGGTAGGGCCGGGATTGAAGCTTTCTTT,CAISESGRAGIEAFF
few,.,TRBJ2-1,TRBV11-2,TGTGCCAGCAGCTTCAGTGAGCAGTTCTTC,CASSFSEQFF
few,TRBD1,TRBJ2-7,TRBV5-1,TGCGCCAGCAGCCCGAGACAGGGGATGAACTACGAGCAGTACTTC,CASSPRQGMNYEQYF
.,.,TRBJ1-5,TRBV5-6,TGTGCCAGCAGCTCGGGGGTTGGGAATCAGCCCCAGCATTTT,CASSSGVGNQPQHF
few,.,TRBJ2-6,TRBV10-2,TGCGCCAGCCGCTTTTCCGGGGCCAACGTCCTGACTTTC,CASRFSGANVLTF
.,.,TRBJ2-1,TRBV25-1,TGTGCCAGCAGTGGCCCCGGAGGGCACAATGAGCAGTTCTTC,CASSGPGGHNEQFF
.,.,TRBJ2-7,TRBV13,TGTGCCAGCAGCTTAGGCAAAGACTTCTACGAGCAGTACTTC,CASSLGKDFYEQYF
.,TRBD2,TRBJ2-1,TRBV7-9,TGTGCCAGCGCCCAAGGGCTAGCGGAGTACAATGAGCAGTTCTTC,CASAQGLAEYNEQFF
.,.,TRBJ1-4,TRBV9,TGTGCCAGCAGTACAACTAATGAAAAACTGTTTTTT,CASSTTNEKLFF
.,.,TRBJ2-1,TRBV27,TGTGCCAGCAGTCAAGGACTCTTCAATGAGCAGTTCTTC,CASSQGLFNEQFF
.,.,TRBJ1-5,TRBV5-6,TGTGCCAGCAGCCAAACAACGGGACCCCAGCATTTT,CASSQTTGPQHF
.,.,TRBJ2-6,TRBV7-9,TGTGCCAGCAGCCCCAGGGTGAGTGGGGCCAACGTCCTGACTTTC,CASSPRVSGANVLTF
.,TRBD2,TRBJ2-7,TRBV2,TGTGCCAGCAGTGACTCTAGCGGGAGGGCCTACGAGCAGTACTTC,CASSDSSGRAYEQYF
.,.,TRBJ2-1,TRBV29-1,TGCAGCGCCCCGCGAAGGAGCGAAGGGGGGAATGAGCAGTTCTTC,CSAPRRSEGGNEQFF
.,.,TRBJ2-1,TRBV5-1,TGCGCCAGCAGCTTGAGTTTCCGGGGTATCGATGAGCAGTTCTTC,CASSLSFRGIDEQFF
.,.,TRBJ1-2,TRBV25-1,TGTGCCAGCAGTGAGGGAAACTGGAACTATGGCTACACCTTC,CASSEGNWNYGYTF
few,TRBD2,TRBJ2-3,TRBV6-6,TGTGCCAGCAGTTACATCCGGCGGGGGAGCACAGATACGCAGTATTTT,CASSYIRRGSTDTQYF
.,.,TRBJ2-3,TRBV9,TGTGCCAGCAGTTGGGCTAGCGCACACACAGATACGCAGTATTTT,CASSWASAHTDTQYF
.,.,TRBJ1-5,TRBV6-4,TGTGCCAGCAGTGTCGACCCGTATGATCAGCCCCAGCATTTT,CASSVDPYDQPQHF
.,.,TRBJ2-7,TRBV30,TGTGCCTGGACTAGTACGCACTCCTACGAGCAGTACTTC,CAWTSTHSYEQYF
.,.,TRBJ2-6,TRBV2,TGTGCCAGCAACCCAGTCCCCGGGGACAACGTCCTGACTTTC,CASNPVPGDNVLTF
.,.,TRBJ2-5,TRBV7-8,TGTGCCAGCAGCCCGGACTCGATGCCTGACGAGACCCAGTACTTC,CASSPDSMPDETQYF
once,TRBD2,TRBJ2-5,TRBV28,TGTGCCAGCAGTTTAGGACTAGCGGGAGACCAAGAAGCCCAGTACTTC,CASSLGLAGDQEAQYF